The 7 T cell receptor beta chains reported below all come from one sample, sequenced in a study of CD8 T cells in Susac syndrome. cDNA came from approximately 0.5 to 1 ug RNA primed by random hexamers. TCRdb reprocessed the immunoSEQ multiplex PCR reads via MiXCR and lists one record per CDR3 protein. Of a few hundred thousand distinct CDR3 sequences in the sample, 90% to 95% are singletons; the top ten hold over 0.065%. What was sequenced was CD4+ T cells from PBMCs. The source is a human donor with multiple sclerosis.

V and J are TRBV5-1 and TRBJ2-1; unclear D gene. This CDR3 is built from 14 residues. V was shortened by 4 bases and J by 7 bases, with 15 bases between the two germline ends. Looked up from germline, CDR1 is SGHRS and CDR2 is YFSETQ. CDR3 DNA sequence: TGCGCCAGCAGCCTTGGAGTGGCCCGGAATGAGCAGTTCTTC. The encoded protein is CASSLGVARNEQFF.

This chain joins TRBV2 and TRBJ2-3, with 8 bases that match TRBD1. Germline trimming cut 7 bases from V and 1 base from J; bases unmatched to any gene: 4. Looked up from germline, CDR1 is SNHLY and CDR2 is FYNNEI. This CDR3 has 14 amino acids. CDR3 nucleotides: TGTGCCAGCATGGTGGACAGGGGCACAGATACGCAGTATTTT. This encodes CASMVDRGTDTQYF. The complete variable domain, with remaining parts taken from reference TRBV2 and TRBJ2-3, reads EPEVTQTPSHQVTQMGQEVILRCVPISNHLYFYWYRQILGQKVEFLVSFYNNEISEKSEIFDDQFSVERPDGSNFTLKIRSTKLEDSAMYFCASMVDRGTDTQYFGPGTRLTVL.

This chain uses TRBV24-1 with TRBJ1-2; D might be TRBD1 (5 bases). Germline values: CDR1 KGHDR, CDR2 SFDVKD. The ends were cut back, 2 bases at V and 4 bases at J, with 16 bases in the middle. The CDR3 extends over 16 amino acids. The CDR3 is CATSDSRQTRSYGYTF. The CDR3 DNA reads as TGTGCCACCAGTGATTCCCGACAGACTAGGAGCTATGGCTACACCTTC.

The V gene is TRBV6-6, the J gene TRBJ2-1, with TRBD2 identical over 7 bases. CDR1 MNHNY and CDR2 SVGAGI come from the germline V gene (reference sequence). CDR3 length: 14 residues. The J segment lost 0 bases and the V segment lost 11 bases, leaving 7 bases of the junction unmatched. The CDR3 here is CAAQLASSYNEQFF. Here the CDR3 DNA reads TGTGCCGCCCAACTAGCGAGCTCCTACAATGAGCAGTTCTTC.

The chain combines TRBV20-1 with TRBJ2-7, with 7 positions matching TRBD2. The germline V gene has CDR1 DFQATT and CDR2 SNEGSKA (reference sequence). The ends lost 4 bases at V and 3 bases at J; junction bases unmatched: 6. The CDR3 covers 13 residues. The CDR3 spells CSATRDYDYEQYF. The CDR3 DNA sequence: TGCAGTGCTACCCGGGACTATGACTACGAGCAGTACTTC.

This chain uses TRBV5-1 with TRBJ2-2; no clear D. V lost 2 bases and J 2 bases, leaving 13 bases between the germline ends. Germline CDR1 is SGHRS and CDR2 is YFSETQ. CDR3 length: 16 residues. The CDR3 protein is CASSFLIFRNTGELFF. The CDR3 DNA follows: TGCGCCAGCAGCTTCCTTATATTTCGAAACACCGGGGAGCTGTTTTTT.

CDR3 sequence (DNA): TGCGCCAGCAGCCAAGATAGCGCCGGACTAGGGACAGATACGCAGTATTTT. Encoded protein: CASSQDSAGLGTDTQYF. This chain joins TRBV4-3 and TRBJ2-3, with 7 bases that match TRBD2. J was trimmed by 3 bases and V by 0 bases; bases with no gene match: 9. The CDR3 loop spans 17 amino acids. Germline V lookup: CDR1 LGHNA, CDR2 YSLEER.